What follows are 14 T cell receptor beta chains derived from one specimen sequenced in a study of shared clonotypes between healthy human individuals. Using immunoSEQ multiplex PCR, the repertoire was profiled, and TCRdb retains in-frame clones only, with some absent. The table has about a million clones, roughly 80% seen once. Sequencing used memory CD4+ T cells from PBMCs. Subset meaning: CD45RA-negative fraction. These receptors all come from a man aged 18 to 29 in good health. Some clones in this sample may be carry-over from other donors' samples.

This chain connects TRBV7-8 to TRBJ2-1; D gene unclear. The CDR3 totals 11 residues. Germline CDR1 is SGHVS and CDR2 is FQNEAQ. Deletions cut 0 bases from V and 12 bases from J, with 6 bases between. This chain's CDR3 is CASSLAGGQFF. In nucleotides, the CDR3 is TGTGCCAGCAGCTTAGCCGGCGGGCAGTTCTTC.

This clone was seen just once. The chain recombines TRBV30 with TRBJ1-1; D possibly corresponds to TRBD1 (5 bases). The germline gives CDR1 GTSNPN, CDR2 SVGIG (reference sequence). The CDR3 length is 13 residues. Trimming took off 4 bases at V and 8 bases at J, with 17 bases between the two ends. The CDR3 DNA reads TGTGCCTGGACCCTTACCTCAGGGCGAGAAGCTTTCTTT. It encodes CAWTLTSGREAFF.

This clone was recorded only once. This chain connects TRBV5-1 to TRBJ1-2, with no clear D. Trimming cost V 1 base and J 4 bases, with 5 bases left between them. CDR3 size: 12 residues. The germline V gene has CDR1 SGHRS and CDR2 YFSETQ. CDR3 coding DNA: TGCGCCAGCAGCTTGCCGTCCTATGGCTACACCTTC. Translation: CASSLPSYGYTF.

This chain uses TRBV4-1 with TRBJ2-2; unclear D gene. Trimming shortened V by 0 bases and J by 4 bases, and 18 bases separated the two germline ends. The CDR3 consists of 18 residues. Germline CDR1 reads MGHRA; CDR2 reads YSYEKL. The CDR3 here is CASSQDFLDGVITGELFF. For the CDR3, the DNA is TGCGCCAGCAGCCAAGATTTTCTAGACGGCGTCATCACCGGGGAGCTGTTTTTT.

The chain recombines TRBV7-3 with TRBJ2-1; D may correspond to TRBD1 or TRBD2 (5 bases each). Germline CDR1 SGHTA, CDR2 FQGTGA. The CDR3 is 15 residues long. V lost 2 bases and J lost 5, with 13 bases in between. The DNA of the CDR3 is TGTGCCAGCAGCTTAGGACGAGGGGCGCACAATGAGCAGTTCTTC. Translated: CASSLGRGAHNEQFF.

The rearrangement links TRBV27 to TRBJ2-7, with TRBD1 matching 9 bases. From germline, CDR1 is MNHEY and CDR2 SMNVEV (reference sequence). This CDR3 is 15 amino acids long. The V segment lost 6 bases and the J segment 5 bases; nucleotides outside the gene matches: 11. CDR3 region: CASRGGGQGNNEQYF. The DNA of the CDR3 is TGTGCCAGCAGAGGGGGGGGACAGGGCAACAACGAGCAGTACTTC.

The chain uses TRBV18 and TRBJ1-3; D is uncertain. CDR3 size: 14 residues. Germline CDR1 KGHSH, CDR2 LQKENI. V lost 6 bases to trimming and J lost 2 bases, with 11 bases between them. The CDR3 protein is CASSQKGTGNTIYF. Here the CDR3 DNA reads TGTGCCAGCTCCCAAAAAGGGACTGGAAACACCATATATTTT.

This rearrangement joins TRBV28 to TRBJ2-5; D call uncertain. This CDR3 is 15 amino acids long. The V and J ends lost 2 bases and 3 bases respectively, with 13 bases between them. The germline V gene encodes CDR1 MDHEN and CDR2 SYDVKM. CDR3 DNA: TGTGCCAGCAGTTTAGACCCTCACTGGGAAGAGACCCAGTACTTC. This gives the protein CASSLDPHWEETQYF.

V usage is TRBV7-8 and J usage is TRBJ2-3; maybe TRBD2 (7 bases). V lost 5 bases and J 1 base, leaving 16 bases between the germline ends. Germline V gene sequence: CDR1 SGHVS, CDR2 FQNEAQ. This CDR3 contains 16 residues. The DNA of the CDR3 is TGTGCCAGCAGCCTAAGGGGGGGCAAGGGCACAGATACGCAGTATTTT. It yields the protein CASSLRGGKGTDTQYF.

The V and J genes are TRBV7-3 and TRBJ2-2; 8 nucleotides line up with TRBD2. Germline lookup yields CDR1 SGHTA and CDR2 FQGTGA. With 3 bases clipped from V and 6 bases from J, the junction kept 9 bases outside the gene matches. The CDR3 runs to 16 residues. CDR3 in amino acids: CASSLAGLAVSGELFF. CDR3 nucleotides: TGTGCCAGCAGCTTGGCTGGACTAGCTGTCTCCGGGGAGCTGTTTTTT.

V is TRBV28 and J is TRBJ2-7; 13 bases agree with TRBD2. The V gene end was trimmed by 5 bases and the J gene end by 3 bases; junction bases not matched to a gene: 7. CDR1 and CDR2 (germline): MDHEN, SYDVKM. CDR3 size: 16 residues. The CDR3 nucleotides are TGTGCCAGCAGTCTATACTGGACTAGCGGGAGCTACGAGCAGTACTTC. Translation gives CASSLYWTSGSYEQYF.

CDR3 bases: TGTGCTAGTGGTCTAGGACAGGAAGCTTTCTTT. It yields the protein CASGLGQEAFF. The V call is TRBV12-5, the J call TRBJ1-1; a weak D match, TRBD1 (6 bases). Trimming cost V 5 bases and J 8 bases, with 9 bases left between them. The CDR3 runs to 11 residues. Germline CDR1 reads LGHNT; CDR2 reads FRNRAP.

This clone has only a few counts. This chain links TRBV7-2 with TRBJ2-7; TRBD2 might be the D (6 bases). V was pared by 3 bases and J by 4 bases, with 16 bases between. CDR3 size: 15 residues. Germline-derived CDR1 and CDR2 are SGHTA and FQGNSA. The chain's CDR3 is CASSFSGAGLYEQYF. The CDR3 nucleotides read TGTGCCAGCAGCTTCTCTGGGGCGGGGTTATACGAGCAGTACTTC.

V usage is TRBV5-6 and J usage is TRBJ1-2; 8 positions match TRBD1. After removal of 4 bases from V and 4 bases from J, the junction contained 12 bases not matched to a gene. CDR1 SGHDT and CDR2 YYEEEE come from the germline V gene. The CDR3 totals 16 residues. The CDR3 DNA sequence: TGTGCCAGCAGCCAAGTCCGGGACAGGAGTGCCTATGGCTACACCTTC. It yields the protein CASSQVRDRSAYGYTF.